Listed here are 21 T cell receptor beta chains from one sample, sequenced in a study of tumor and adjacent non-tumor tissue in lung cancer listed by TCRdb under 2018. Bulk unsorted tissue served as the source for RNA extraction, and RNA quality was assessed using a NanoDrop ND-1000 and an Agilent 2100. Normal lung samples were distant non-tumor tissue taken more than 3 cm from the tumor edge. The method was multiplex PCR. Sequenced on an Illumina HiSeq 2500. TCRbeta libraries were built by three rounds of nested PCR using primers (Table S4), following protocols modified from ARM-PCR. TCRdb reworked the public reads: Q25 trimming with fastp, MiXCR clone assembly, productive beta chains retained. Each entry is one CDR3 protein sequence, shown with its most common DNA and genes. Across this sample there are some 97,000 distinct CDR3 sequences, with 65% seen only once. The ten biggest clones cover roughly a fifth of the sample.

Sequencing input: distant non-tumor lung tissue. The receptors were sampled from a man younger than 40 with non-small cell lung cancer.

To note about this clonotype: A much more abundant neighbour one base away suggests this may be a read error. The chain recombines TRBV24-1 with TRBJ2-3; 7 bases match TRBD1. This CDR3 is built from 16 residues. V dropped 1 base and J dropped 2; count of bases not matched to a gene: 5. Germline values: CDR1 KGHDR, CDR2 SFDVKD. CDR3 nucleotide sequence: TGTGCCACCAGTGATTTAGGGACAGAGAACACAGATACGCAGTATTTT. Residues: CATSDLGTENTDTQYF.

The rearrangement joins TRBV29-1 to TRBJ2-3, with no clear D. CDR3 size: 13 residues. Looked up from germline, CDR1 is SQVTM and CDR2 is ANQGSEA. Trimming removed 4 bases at V and 5 bases at J, with 13 bases between. The CDR3 loop reads CSVAGLGRDTQYF. Here the CDR3 DNA reads TGCAGCGTTGCCGGGTTGGGTAGAGATACGCAGTATTTT.

The chain has TRBV29-1 and TRBJ2-1; 10 bases align to TRBD2. CDR1 is SQVTM and CDR2 is ANQGSEA in the germline V gene. V was clipped by 6 bases and J by 6 bases; unmatched bases: 14. There are 16 residues in the CDR3. CDR3 DNA: TGCAGCGTCCTGGTCTCCCCTAGCGGGAGTGCCAATGAGCAGTTCTTC. Residues: CSVLVSPSGSANEQFF.

This clonotype was counted a few times. Possible read error: a much larger clone is one base away. The DNA for the CDR3 is TGTGCTAGTGGAGCAAGGGGGAATCAGCCCCAGCATTTT. It translates to CASGARGNQPQHF. The rearrangement joins TRBV12-5 to TRBJ1-5; a possible D gene is TRBD1 (6 bases). V was clipped by 6 bases and J by 4 bases, with 10 bases between them. The CDR3 is made up of 13 amino acids. Germline V gene sequence: CDR1 LGHNT, CDR2 FRNRAP.

This clonotype has just one count. Because it lacks the conserved phenylalanine or tryptophan at the end, this CDR3 is likely a read error. No DNA is shown, since the ends of the CDR3 on it are uncertain; the CDR3 is the one TCRdb lists. The chain links TRBV12-3 or TRBV12-4 to TRBJ2-5; TRBD2 reflects the table's D call only, with no check against the DNA. The CDR3 comprises 13 residues, both ends counted. The CDR3 reads CASKPGTSGNIRL.

In regard to this clonotype: A much larger clone lies one base from this, so it may be a read error. The chain has TRBV6-2 or TRBV6-3 and TRBJ2-5; D is ambiguous. Trimming took 0 bases from V and 2 from J, leaving 7 bases between them. CDR3 size: 14 residues. Germline loops: CDR1 MNHEY, CDR2 SVGEGT. The CDR3 region is CASSYSTAQETQYF. CDR3 DNA sequence: TGTGCCAGCAGTTACTCAACGGCGCAAGAGACCCAGTACTTC.

The CDR3 spells CASSPPGLSLPLHF. The CDR3 bases are TGTGCCAGCAGCCCCCCAGGCCTGAGTTTACCCCTCCACTTT. The chain has TRBV11-3 and TRBJ1-6; D gene ambiguous. With 5 bases removed from V and 12 bases from J, the gap between germline ends came to 17 bases. The CDR3 consists of 14 residues. CDR1 SGHNT and CDR2 YENEEA come from the germline V gene.

With regard to this clonotype: The junction differs from germline at one of its ends, possibly a read error. The rearrangement uses TRBV29-1 and TRBJ2-2; 7 bases map to TRBD1. The CDR3 has 13 amino acids. Per the germline V gene, CDR1 is SQVTM and CDR2 is ANQGSEA. Here the CDR3 reads CSVEDDRAGELFF. The CDR3 region has the DNA TGCAGCGTTGAAGATGACAGGGCCGGGGAGCTGTTTTTC.

CDR3 sequence: CASSLLPSPYNEQFF. CDR3 coding DNA: TGTGCCAGCAGCCTACTGCCGTCTCCCTACAATGAGCAGTTCTTC. The chain carries TRBV11-3 and TRBJ2-1; no clear D. Germline CDR1 reads SGHNT; CDR2 reads YENEEA. The length of the CDR3 is 15 residues. The ends were cut back, 5 bases at V and 2 bases at J, with 13 bases in the middle. Looking up the rest from reference TRBV11-3 and TRBJ2-1 gives the full variable domain: EAGVVQSPRYKIIEKKQPVAFWCNPISGHNTLYWYLQNLGQGPELLIRYENEEAVDDSQLPKDRFSAERLKGVDSTLKIQPAELGDSAVYLCASSLLPSPYNEQFFGPGTRLTVL.

Points on this clonotype: A read error is likely, as this CDR3 ends without the conserved phenylalanine or tryptophan. The DNA is omitted, as the CDR3 cannot be located on it reliably, and the CDR3 follows TCRdb's listing. The chain recombines TRBV15 with TRBJ2-5; the D segment call TRBD2 is taken from the table without a DNA check. From germline, CDR1 is LNHNV and CDR2 YYDKDF (reference sequence). Including both end residues, the CDR3 is 13 amino acids long. The CDR3 loop is CATSSLPGETQYY.

A word on this clonotype: This could be a read error, since a much larger clone is one nucleotide away. This chain links TRBV5-1 with TRBJ2-7; D may be TRBD1 (6 bases). Trimming cost V 9 bases and J 4 bases, with 20 bases left between them. Germline loops: CDR1 SGHRS, CDR2 YFSETQ. CDR3 length: 14 amino acids. The CDR3 sequence: CANIRDIGTYEQYF. DNA for the CDR3: TGCGCCAACATCCGGGACATCGGAACGTACGAGCAGTACTTC.

As to this clonotype: Given the absence of the conserved phenylalanine or tryptophan at the CDR3 end, a read error is likely. No DNA is shown, since the ends of the CDR3 on it are uncertain; the CDR3 is the one TCRdb lists. The chain links TRBV29-1 to TRBJ2-7; the table's D call TRBD2 went unverified against the DNA. Germline V gives CDR1 SQVTM, CDR2 ANQGSEA. The CDR3 totals 15 residues, both ends included. This CDR3 reads CSVEDRERGSYEHYL.

Concerning this clonotype: One end of the junction fails to match germline, which may point to a read error. This sequence joins TRBV20-1 and TRBJ2-2; D is perhaps TRBD1 (5 bases). The CDR3 is 16 residues long. Germline V gene lookup returns CDR1 DFQATT and CDR2 SNEGSKA (reference sequence). The DNA of the CDR3 is TGCAGTGTTAGACCCCCGACAGCAGGAAGGACCGGGGAGCTGTTTTTT. The encoded protein is CSVRPPTAGRTGELFF.

To note about this clonotype: One end of the junction is discordant with germline, which a read error may explain. The chain joins TRBV15 to TRBJ1-5; a weak D match, TRBD1 (5 bases). Germline V gene sequence: CDR1 LNHNV, CDR2 YYDKDF (reference sequence). The CDR3 loop spans 15 amino acids. CDR3: CATRAVHTSNQPQHF. CDR3 bases: TGTGCTACCAGGGCCGTTCACACTAGCAATCAGCCCCAGCATTTT. Combining the CDR3 with reference TRBV15 and TRBJ1-5 gives the whole variable domain DAMVIQNPRYQVTQFGKPVTLSCSQTLNHNVMYWYQQKSSQAPKLLFHYYDKDFNNEADTPDNFQSRRPNTSFCFLDIRSPGLGDTAMYLCATRAVHTSNQPQHFGDGTRLSIL.

In the case of this clonotype: One end of the junction does not line up with germline, which may come from a read error. The V gene is TRBV4-3, the J gene TRBJ1-1; D gene unclear. Germline loops: CDR1 LGHNA, CDR2 YSLEER. This CDR3 comprises 14 residues. CDR3 nucleotide sequence: TGCGCCAGCAGCCAAGAGGGTCTGGGCACTGAAGTTTTCTTT. Protein sequence: CASSQEGLGTEVFF.

Comments on this clonotype: The junction and the germline gene differ at one end; a read error may be behind it. The chain joins TRBV11-2 to TRBJ2-2, with no clear D. CDR3 length: 14 residues. Germline CDR1 and CDR2: SGHAT and FQNNGV. Here the CDR3 reads CASSRGGRWLELFF. CDR3 DNA: TGTGCCAGCAGCCGAGGCGGCCGGTGGTTGGAGTTGTTTTTT.

As concerns this clonotype: Sequence at one end of the junction differs from germline and may be a read error. This rearrangement joins TRBV10-3 to TRBJ2-7; D possibly corresponds to TRBD2 (5 bases). This CDR3 has 16 amino acids. Germline assignment: CDR1 ENHRY and CDR2 SYGVKD. CDR3 sequence: CAISDPGKGASYEHYF. The CDR3 nucleotides are TGTGCCATCAGTGACCCGGGGAAGGGTGCCTCCTACGAGCATTACTTC.

A word on this clonotype: Relative to the germline gene, one junction end is altered; a read error may explain this. The chain couples TRBV20-1 to TRBJ2-3; 9 bases match TRBD2. The CDR3 loop spans 15 amino acids. Germline V gives CDR1 DFQATT, CDR2 SNEGSKA (reference sequence). CDR3 sequence (DNA): TGCAGTGCTAGGGGAGCGGGGGGACCATCAGATATGCAGTATTTT. Its protein is CSARGAGGPSDMQYF.

Turning to this clonotype: A junction boundary mismatches the germline segment, possibly from a read error. The chain couples TRBV20-1 to TRBJ1-1; 10 bases align to TRBD1. The CDR3 has 11 amino acids. The germline CDR1 and CDR2 sequences are DFQATT and SNEGSKA (reference sequence). CDR3 sequence (DNA): TGCAGTGTTAGAGATGGGACAGGGGCATTCTTT. Encoded protein: CSVRDGTGAFF.

This clonotype has only a few counts. A much larger clone differs from this one at a single base, so this may be a read error. V and J are TRBV6-1 and TRBJ2-5; D ambiguous. Germline CDR1 reads MNHNS; CDR2 reads SASEGT. This CDR3 is built from 15 residues. The CDR3 DNA follows: TGTGCCGGCAGCTCTCCCGGCTACTCTGAAGAGACCCAGTACTTC. Translation gives CAGSSPGYSEETQYF.

The V and J genes are TRBV28 and TRBJ1-1, with D unresolved. V was pared by 1 base and J by 4 bases, with 10 bases between. This CDR3 has 14 residues. Germline-derived CDR1 and CDR2 are MDHEN and SYDVKM. The DNA for the CDR3 is TGTGCCAGCAGTTTATTGGGGTCGGGCACTGAAGCTTTCTTT. Encoded protein: CASSLLGSGTEAFF.